What follows are 5 T cell receptor beta chains derived from one specimen sequenced in a study of shared T cell receptors in the human thymus. Profiled with immunoSEQ multiplex PCR; TCRdb holds only in-frame clones, not every one. The table shows about 660,000 clones, with over 75% occurring only once. These same data were also listed under a study on human thymus T cells.

Sequencing was carried out using thymocytes. The receptors shown here come from a boy younger than two with a congenital heart defect.

The gene calls are TRBV6-1 and TRBJ1-4; no clear D. V lost 4 bases, J lost 2 bases, and 17 bases lay in between. Germline V gene sequence: CDR1 MNHNS, CDR2 SASEGT. The CDR3 contains 17 residues. DNA of the CDR3: TGTGCCAGCAGTGCCTGGGCACAACAGAACACTAATGAAAAACTGTTTTTT. Encoded protein: CASSAWAQQNTNEKLFF.

This chain uses TRBV27 with TRBJ2-4; perhaps TRBD1 as D (5 bases). Germline V CDR1 and CDR2: MNHEY, SMNVEV (reference sequence). This CDR3 is 16 amino acids long. V gave up 6 bases and J gave up 0 bases, with 15 bases separating them. The CDR3 spells CASSTTGALAKNIQYF. The CDR3 region has the DNA TGTGCCAGCAGCACTACAGGCGCTTTAGCCAAAAACATTCAGTACTTC.

The rearrangement uses TRBV4-3 and TRBJ1-1, with 8 bases identical to TRBD1. The CDR3 is 16 amino acids. V lost 0 bases to trimming and J lost 2 bases; unmatched junction nucleotides: 5. Germline lookup yields CDR1 LGHNA and CDR2 YSLEER. The CDR3 reads CASSQDLDRVNTEAFF. In nucleotides, the CDR3 is TGCGCCAGCAGCCAAGACCTGGACAGGGTTAACACTGAAGCTTTCTTT.

This chain connects TRBV4-1 to TRBJ2-3; 8 bases align to TRBD2. This CDR3 is 15 amino acids long. Germline CDR1 is MGHRA and CDR2 is YSYEKL. V dropped 1 base and J dropped 5; count of bases not matched to a gene: 5. CDR3 protein: CASSQVGLALDTQYF. CDR3 nucleotide sequence: TGCGCCAGCAGCCAAGTCGGACTAGCCCTAGATACGCAGTATTTT.

The CDR3 protein is CASSLRATPGDTGELFF. DNA of the CDR3: TGTGCCAGCAGTTTAAGAGCAACCCCCGGGGACACCGGGGAGCTGTTTTTT. This rearrangement joins TRBV27 to TRBJ2-2; tentative D call: TRBD2 (5 bases). Looked up from germline, CDR1 is MNHEY and CDR2 is SMNVEV (reference sequence). The CDR3 is made up of 17 amino acids. V lost 2 bases and J lost 3, with 16 bases in between.